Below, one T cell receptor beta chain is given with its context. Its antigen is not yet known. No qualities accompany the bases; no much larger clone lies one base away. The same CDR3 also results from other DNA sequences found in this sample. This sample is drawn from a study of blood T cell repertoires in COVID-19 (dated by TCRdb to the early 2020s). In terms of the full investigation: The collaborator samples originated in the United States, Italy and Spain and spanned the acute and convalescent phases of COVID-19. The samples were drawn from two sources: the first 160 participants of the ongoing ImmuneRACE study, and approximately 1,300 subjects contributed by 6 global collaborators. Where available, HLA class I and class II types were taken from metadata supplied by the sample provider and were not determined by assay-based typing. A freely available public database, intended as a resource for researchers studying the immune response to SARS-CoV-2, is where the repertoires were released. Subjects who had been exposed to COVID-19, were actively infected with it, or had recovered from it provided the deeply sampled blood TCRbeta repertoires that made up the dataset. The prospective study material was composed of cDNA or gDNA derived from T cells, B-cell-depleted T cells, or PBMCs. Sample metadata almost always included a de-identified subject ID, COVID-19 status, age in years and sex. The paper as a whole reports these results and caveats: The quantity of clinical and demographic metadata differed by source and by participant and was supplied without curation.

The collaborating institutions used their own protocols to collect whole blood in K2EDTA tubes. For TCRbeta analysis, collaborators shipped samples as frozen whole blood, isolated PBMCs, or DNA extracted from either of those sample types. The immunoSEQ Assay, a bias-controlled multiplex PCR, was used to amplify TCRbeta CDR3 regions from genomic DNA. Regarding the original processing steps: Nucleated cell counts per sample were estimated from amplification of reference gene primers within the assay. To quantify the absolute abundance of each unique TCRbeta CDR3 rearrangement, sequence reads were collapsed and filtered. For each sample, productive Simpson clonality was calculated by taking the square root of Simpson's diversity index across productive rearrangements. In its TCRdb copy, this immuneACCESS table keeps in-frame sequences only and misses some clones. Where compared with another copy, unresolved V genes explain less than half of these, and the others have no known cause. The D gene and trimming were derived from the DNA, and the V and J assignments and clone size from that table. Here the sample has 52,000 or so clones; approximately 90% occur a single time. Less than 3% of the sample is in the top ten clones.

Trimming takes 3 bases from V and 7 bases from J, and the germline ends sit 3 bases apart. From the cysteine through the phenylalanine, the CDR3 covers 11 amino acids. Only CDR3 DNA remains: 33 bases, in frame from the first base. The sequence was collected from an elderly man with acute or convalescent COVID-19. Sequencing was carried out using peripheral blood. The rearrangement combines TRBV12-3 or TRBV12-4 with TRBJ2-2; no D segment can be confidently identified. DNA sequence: TGTGCCAGCAGTTTCATCGGGGAGCTGTTTTTT. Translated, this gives CASSFIGELFF.